These 20 T cell receptor beta chains were all obtained from the same sample, sequenced in a study of blood T cells in healthy people across ages. Then a second PCR, running about 6 to 12 cycles, was carried out with a sample-barcoded 5' primer and a J-beta primer mix. Via MiXCR, TCRdb re-called the 5' RACE reads, giving one row per CDR3 protein. This sample has about 2 million distinct CDR3 sequences; around 48% occur once, and the top ten carry around 2.1%. Sequenced sample: blood. The receptors originated from a middle-aged woman in good health.

This CDR3 reads CASSPSGQIPTRYEQYF. As DNA, the CDR3 is TGTGCCAGCAGTCCGTCCGGACAAATACCAACCCGATACGAGCAGTACTTC. The rearrangement links TRBV28 to TRBJ2-5; weak D call: TRBD1 (5 bases). Judging by the DNA end, TRBJ2-7 fits better; the J call may be wrong. Germline CDR1 is MDHEN and CDR2 is SYDVKM. This CDR3 spans 17 amino acids.

The J gene is TRBJ2-7, the V gene TRBV5-6, with D possibly TRBD2 on 5 matching bases. Germline V gene sequence: CDR1 SGHDT, CDR2 YYEEEE. The CDR3 has 12 amino acids. Deletions cut 8 bases from V and 2 bases from J, with 11 bases between. CDR3 in DNA: TGTGCCAGTACGACTATGGCCTACGAGCAGTACTTC. Protein product: CASTTMAYEQYF.

The sample holds a few counts of this clonotype. V gene TRBV20-1 combines with J gene TRBJ1-5, with a tentative D call TRBD1 (5 bases). Looked up from germline, CDR1 is DFQATT and CDR2 is SNEGSKA (reference sequence). Trimming shortened V by 3 bases and J by 4 bases, and 13 bases separated the two germline ends. CDR3 length equals 14 residues. The CDR3 reads CSASPGDRNQPQHF. The CDR3 coding sequence is TGCAGTGCTAGCCCTGGGGACCGAAATCAGCCCCAGCATTTT.

The chain couples TRBV4-3 to TRBJ2-6; D call uncertain. Germline-derived CDR1 and CDR2 are LGHNA and YSLEER. The CDR3 is made up of 18 amino acids. V lost 1 base and J 0 bases, leaving 13 bases between the germline ends. CDR3 DNA: TGCGCCAGCAGCCAAGCCCACAGTACCAGCTCTGGGGCCAACGTCCTGACTTTC. Residues: CASSQAHSTSSGANVLTF.

On this clonotype: One end of the junction varies from germline; a read error may be responsible. The J gene is TRBJ1-3, the V gene TRBV6-5; D is perhaps TRBD1 (6 bases). Germline CDR1 MNHEY, CDR2 SVGAGI. The CDR3 covers 16 residues. The CDR3 nucleotides read TGTGCCAGCAGTTACTCGTGGGACAACTCTGGGAACACCATATATTTT. Translation: CASSYSWDNSGNTIYF.

This clonotype was counted between two and nine times. The V gene is TRBV7-2, the J gene TRBJ2-7, with TRBD1 matching 10 bases. The CDR3 contains 16 residues. CDR1 and CDR2 (germline): SGHTA, FQGNSA. V was pared by 4 bases and J by 2 bases, with 8 bases of the junction left unmatched. CDR3: CASSSYGQGGTYEQYF. CDR3 in DNA: TGTGCCAGCAGCTCCTACGGACAGGGGGGGACCTACGAGCAGTACTTC.

CDR3 region: CAISGGEDYGYTF. The DNA for the CDR3 is TGTGCCATCAGCGGAGGGGAGGACTATGGCTACACCTTC. The chain links TRBV10-3 to TRBJ1-2; possibly TRBD1 for D (5 bases). This CDR3 region has 13 residues. Germline V gives CDR1 ENHRY, CDR2 SYGVKD. The V end lost 6 bases, the J end lost 3 bases, and 11 bases lay between the germline ends.

The chain carries TRBV7-9 and TRBJ1-1; the D is unclear. This CDR3 is 14 amino acids long. Germline loops: CDR1 SEHNR, CDR2 FQNEAQ (reference sequence). Trimming shortened V by 5 bases and J by 4 bases, and 14 bases separated the two germline ends. In DNA, the CDR3 is TGTGCCAGCAGCGCTGGACTCGCCCCCACTGAAGCTTTCTTT. This encodes CASSAGLAPTEAFF.

This clonotype showed up just once. The chain carries TRBV4-3 and TRBJ2-5, with 13 bases lining up with TRBD2. This CDR3 is 17 amino acids long. J lost 4 bases, V lost 1 base, and 6 bases had no gene match. From germline, CDR1 is LGHNA and CDR2 YSLEER. The CDR3 reads CASSQGLAGGRGETQYF. The CDR3 DNA is TGCGCCAGCAGCCAAGGACTAGCGGGGGGCCGGGGAGAGACCCAGTACTTC.

The chain carries TRBV18 and TRBJ1-2; 8 bases line up with TRBD1. The CDR3 sequence is 15 residues long. The V segment lost 6 bases and the J segment 4 bases; nucleotides outside the gene matches: 10. Per germline, CDR1 KGHSH and CDR2 LQKENI. CDR3 coding DNA: TGTGCCAGCTCCCAAATCCACGGGACAGGCTATGGCTACACCTTC. Translated: CASSQIHGTGYGYTF.

This clonotype was seen a handful of times. The chain has TRBV20-1 and TRBJ1-2; 8 nucleotides match TRBD1. The CDR3 is 14 amino acids. CDR1 DFQATT and CDR2 SNEGSKA come from the germline V gene (reference sequence). The ends lost 5 bases at V and 6 bases at J; junction bases unmatched: 11. CDR3 nucleotides: TGCAGTGCTCGACCGGGACAGGATCCCAATGGCTACACCTTC. Translating gives CSARPGQDPNGYTF.

The chain links TRBV7-2 to TRBJ2-1, with 11 bases that match TRBD2. The CDR3 loop spans 15 amino acids. Germline V gene sequence: CDR1 SGHTA, CDR2 FQGNSA. The ends lost 5 bases at V and 13 bases at J; junction bases unmatched: 13. The CDR3 DNA follows: TGTGCCAGCAGCCCCCCGGGACTAGCGGTTGAGACCCAGTTCTTC. Its protein product is CASSPPGLAVETQFF.

V usage is TRBV5-1 and J usage is TRBJ1-1; TRBD1 matches at 10 bases. CDR3 length: 14 residues. In germline, CDR1 is SGHRS, CDR2 YFSETQ. Trimming removed 5 bases from V and 11 bases from J; junction bases left unmatched: 12. CDR3 residues: CASRPGTGATRAFF. The CDR3 nucleotides are TGCGCCAGCAGACCCGGGACAGGGGCGACAAGGGCTTTCTTT.

The gene calls are TRBV3-1 and TRBJ2-6, with 7 bases fitting TRBD1. Per the germline V gene, CDR1 is LGHDT and CDR2 is YNNKEL (reference sequence). The CDR3 consists of 18 residues. With V trimmed by 5 bases and J by 0 bases, 10 bases remained unmatched. The CDR3 region is CASSSPGQFRSGANVLTF. The CDR3, as DNA: TGTGCCAGCAGCTCCCCGGGACAGTTTCGCTCTGGGGCCAACGTCCTGACTTTC.

The sample holds a few counts of this clonotype. The gene calls are TRBV6-2 or TRBV6-3 and TRBJ1-2, with D unclear. CDR3 size: 14 residues. Trimming took 7 bases from V and 4 from J, leaving 16 bases between them. CDR1 and CDR2 (germline): MNHEY, SVGEGT. The CDR3 DNA follows: TGTGCCAGCACCCTAAATGGAGAGGGCTATGGCTACACCTTC. Its protein is CASTLNGEGYGYTF.

The chain is built from TRBV2 and TRBJ1-3; possibly TRBD1 for D (6 bases). The CDR3 loop spans 15 amino acids. Deletions cut 6 bases from V and 0 bases from J, with 12 bases between. CDR1 is SNHLY, CDR2 FYNNEI, per germline. The CDR3 region is CASSKDRHSGNTIYF. Written as DNA, the CDR3 is TGTGCCAGCAGCAAGGACAGACACTCTGGAAACACCATATATTTT. Variable domain in full (rest from reference TRBV2 and TRBJ1-3): EPEVTQTPSHQVTQMGQEVILRCVPISNHLYFYWYRQILGQKVEFLVSFYNNEISEKSEIFDDQFSVERPDGSNFTLKIRSTKLEDSAMYFCASSKDRHSGNTIYFGEGSWLTVV.

This clonotype occurred a few times. The V gene is TRBV29-1, the J gene TRBJ2-7; 7 bases are shared with TRBD1. The CDR3 runs to 12 residues. Germline V gene lookup returns CDR1 SQVTM and CDR2 ANQGSEA. The trim removed 6 bases at V and 4 bases at J, leaving 6 bases unmatched. CDR3 coding DNA: TGCAGCGTGGCAACAGGGGAATACGAGCAGTACTTC. Amino acids: CSVATGEYEQYF.

V usage is TRBV4-1 and J usage is TRBJ2-1, with no clear D. The ends were cut back, 1 base at V and 10 bases at J, with 17 bases in the middle. Looked up from germline, CDR1 is MGHRA and CDR2 is YSYEKL. This CDR3 contains 15 residues. The CDR3 loop reads CASSQGANSIREQFF. The CDR3 region has the DNA TGCGCCAGCAGCCAAGGAGCGAACAGCATTCGCGAGCAGTTCTTC.

The rearrangement uses TRBV5-1 and TRBJ2-5, with a tentative D call TRBD1 (6 bases). CDR1 and CDR2 from the germline V gene are SGHRS and YFSETQ. The length of the CDR3 is 17 residues. V was pared by 4 bases and J by 2 bases, with 21 bases between. The CDR3 DNA reads TGCGCCAGCAGCCCCACCACGGTCAGGGGATTTCAAGAGACCCAGTACTTC. This encodes CASSPTTVRGFQETQYF.

This clonotype turned up a few times. The chain uses TRBV7-2 and TRBJ2-1, with 10 positions matching TRBD2. The CDR3 is 17 residues long. Looked up from germline, CDR1 is SGHTA and CDR2 is FQGNSA. The V gene end was trimmed by 3 bases and the J gene end by 0 bases; junction bases not matched to a gene: 5. The CDR3 DNA reads TGTGCCAGCAGCTTCCGGACTAGCGGTTACTCCTACAATGAGCAGTTCTTC. Its protein product is CASSFRTSGYSYNEQFF.